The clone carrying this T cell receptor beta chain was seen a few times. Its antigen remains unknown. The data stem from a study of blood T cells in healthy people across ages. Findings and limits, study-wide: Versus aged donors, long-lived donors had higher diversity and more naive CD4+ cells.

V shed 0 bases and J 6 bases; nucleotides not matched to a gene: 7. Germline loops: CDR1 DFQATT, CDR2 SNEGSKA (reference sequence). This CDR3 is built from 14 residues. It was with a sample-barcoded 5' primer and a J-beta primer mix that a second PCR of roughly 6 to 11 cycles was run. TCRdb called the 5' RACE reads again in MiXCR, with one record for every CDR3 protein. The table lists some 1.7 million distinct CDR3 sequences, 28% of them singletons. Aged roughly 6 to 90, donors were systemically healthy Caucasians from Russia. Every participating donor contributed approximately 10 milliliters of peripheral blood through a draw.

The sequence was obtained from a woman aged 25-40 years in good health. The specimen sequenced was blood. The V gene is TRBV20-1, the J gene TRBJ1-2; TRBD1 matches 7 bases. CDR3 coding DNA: TGCAGTGCTAGAGAGGCGAGACAGGGCCATGGCTACACCTTC. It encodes CSAREARQGHGYTF.